This T cell receptor (beta chain) was identified in a study of CD8+CD57+ T cells in acquired aplastic anemia. From germline, CDR1 is SGHKS and CDR2 YYEKEE (reference sequence). The CDR3 runs to 16 residues. The germline V and J ends were trimmed by 4 bases and 0 bases, with 11 bases remaining between them. Points on this clonotype: A read error may be the cause here, since a much bigger clone is one base away.

Genomic DNA was employed as the template in profiling TCR beta VDJ and CDR3. TCRdb reprocessed the reads with MiXCR, giving one entry per CDR3 protein. There are more than 250,000 distinct CDR3 sequences in the sample; around 60% occur only once, and around 7.6% lies in the top ten. The receptor was isolated from a human donor with severe aplastic anemia or a healthy control (not recorded which). The chain recombines TRBV5-5 with TRBJ2-6, with D unresolved. Sequencing input: sorted CD4+, CD8+, or CD8+CD57+ T cells (not recorded which) from PBMCs. The CDR3 sequence is CASSAIPFSGANVLTF. In nucleotides, the CDR3 is TGTGCCAGCAGCGCGATTCCCTTCTCTGGGGCCAACGTCCTGACTTTC. The whole variable domain, remainder taken from reference TRBV5-5 and TRBJ2-6, is DAGVTQSPTHLIKTRGQQVTLRCSPISGHKSVSWYQQVLGQGPQFIFQYYEKEERGRGNFPDRFSARQFPNYSSELNVNALLLGDSALYLCASSAIPFSGANVLTFGAGSRLTVL.